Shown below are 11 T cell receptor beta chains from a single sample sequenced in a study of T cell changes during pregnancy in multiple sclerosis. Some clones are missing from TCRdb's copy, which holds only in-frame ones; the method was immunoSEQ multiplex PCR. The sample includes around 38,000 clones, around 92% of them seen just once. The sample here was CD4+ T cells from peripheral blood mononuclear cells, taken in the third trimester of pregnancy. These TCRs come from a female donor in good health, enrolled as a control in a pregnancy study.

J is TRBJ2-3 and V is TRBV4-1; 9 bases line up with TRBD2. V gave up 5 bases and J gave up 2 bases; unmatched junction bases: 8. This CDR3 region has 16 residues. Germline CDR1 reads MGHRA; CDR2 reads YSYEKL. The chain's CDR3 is CASSGRAGGYTDTQYF. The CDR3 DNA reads TGCGCCAGCAGCGGCCGAGCGGGGGGATACACAGATACGCAGTATTTT.

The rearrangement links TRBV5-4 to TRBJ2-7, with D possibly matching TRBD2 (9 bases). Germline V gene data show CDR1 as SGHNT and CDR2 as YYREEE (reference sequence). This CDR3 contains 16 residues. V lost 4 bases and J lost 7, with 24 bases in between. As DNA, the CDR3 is TGTGCCAGCAGCCCTGGGAGCGGGGGGCACAGGGGGGAGCAGTACTTC. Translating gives CASSPGSGGHRGEQYF.

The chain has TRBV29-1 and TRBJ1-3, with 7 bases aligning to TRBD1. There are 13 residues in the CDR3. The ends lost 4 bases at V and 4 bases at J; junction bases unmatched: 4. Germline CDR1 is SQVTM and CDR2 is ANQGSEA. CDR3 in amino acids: CSVGQGAGNTIYF. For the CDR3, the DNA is TGCAGCGTTGGACAGGGCGCAGGAAACACCATATATTTT.

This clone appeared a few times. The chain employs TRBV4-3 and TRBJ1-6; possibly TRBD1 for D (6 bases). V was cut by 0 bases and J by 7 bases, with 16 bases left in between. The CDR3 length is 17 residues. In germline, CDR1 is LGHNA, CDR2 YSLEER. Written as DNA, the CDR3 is TGCGCCAGCAGCCAAGATCTTCTTGGGGGCGGAAATTCACCCCTCCACTTT. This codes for CASSQDLLGGGNSPLHF.

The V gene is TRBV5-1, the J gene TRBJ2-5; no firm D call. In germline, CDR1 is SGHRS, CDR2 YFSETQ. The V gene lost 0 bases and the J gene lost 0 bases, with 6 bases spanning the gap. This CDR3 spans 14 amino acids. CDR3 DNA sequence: TGCGCCAGCAGCTTGGGGCCGTACCAAGAGACCCAGTACTTC. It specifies CASSLGPYQETQYF.

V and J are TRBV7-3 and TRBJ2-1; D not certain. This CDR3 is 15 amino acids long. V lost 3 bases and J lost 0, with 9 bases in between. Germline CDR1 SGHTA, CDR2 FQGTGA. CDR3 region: CASSLIDTSYNEQFF. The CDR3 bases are TGTGCCAGCAGCTTGATAGACACCTCCTACAATGAGCAGTTCTTC.

The CDR3 loop reads CASRPDRVGEKLFF. CDR3 nucleotide sequence: TGTGCCAGCAGACCCGACAGGGTGGGGGAAAAACTGTTTTTT. The V gene is TRBV6-5, the J gene TRBJ1-4; 7 bases are shared with TRBD1. This CDR3 spans 14 amino acids. CDR1 is MNHEY and CDR2 is SVGAGI in the germline V gene. Trimming removed 6 bases from V and 8 bases from J; junction bases left unmatched: 9.

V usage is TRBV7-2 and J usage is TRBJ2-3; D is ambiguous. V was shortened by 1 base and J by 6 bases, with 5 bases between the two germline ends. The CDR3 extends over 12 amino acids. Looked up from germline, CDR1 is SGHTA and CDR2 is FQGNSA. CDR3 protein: CASSLVEDTQYF. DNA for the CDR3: TGTGCCAGCAGCTTAGTCGAGGATACGCAGTATTTT.

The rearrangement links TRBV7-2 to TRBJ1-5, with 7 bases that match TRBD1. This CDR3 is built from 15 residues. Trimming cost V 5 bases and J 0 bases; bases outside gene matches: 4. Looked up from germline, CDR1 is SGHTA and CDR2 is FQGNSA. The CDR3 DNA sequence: TGTGCCAGCAGCGGGGACAGAGATAGCAATCAGCCCCAGCATTTT. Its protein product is CASSGDRDSNQPQHF.

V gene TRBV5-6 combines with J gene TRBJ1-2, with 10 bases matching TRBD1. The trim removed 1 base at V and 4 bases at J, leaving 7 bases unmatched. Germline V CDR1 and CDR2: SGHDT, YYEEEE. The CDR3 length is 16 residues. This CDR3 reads CASSLFGTGDSYGYTF. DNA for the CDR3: TGTGCCAGCAGCTTGTTCGGGACAGGGGATTCCTATGGCTACACCTTC.

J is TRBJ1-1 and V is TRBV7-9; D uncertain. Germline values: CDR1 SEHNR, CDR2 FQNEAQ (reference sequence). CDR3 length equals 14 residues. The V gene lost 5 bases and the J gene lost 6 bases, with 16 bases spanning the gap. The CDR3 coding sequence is TGTGCCAGCAGCCTGGGTGAGGAGGGCCCTGAAGCTTTCTTT. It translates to CASSLGEEGPEAFF.